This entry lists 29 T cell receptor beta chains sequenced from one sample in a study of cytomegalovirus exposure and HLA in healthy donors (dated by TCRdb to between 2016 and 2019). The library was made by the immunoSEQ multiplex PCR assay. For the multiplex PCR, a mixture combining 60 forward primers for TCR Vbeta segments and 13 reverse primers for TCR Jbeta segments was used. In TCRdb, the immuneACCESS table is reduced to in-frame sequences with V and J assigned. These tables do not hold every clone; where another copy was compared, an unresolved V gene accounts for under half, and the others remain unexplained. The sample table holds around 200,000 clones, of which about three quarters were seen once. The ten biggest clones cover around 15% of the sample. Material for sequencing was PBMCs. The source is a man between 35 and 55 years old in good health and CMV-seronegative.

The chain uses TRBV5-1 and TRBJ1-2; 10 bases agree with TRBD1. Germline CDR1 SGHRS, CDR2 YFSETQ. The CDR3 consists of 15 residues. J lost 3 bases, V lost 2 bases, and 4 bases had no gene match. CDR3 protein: CASSLDRGQDYGYTF. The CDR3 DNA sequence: TGCGCCAGCAGCTTAGACAGGGGGCAGGACTATGGCTACACCTTC. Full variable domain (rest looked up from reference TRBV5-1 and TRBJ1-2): KAGVTQTPRYLIKTRGQQVTLSCSPISGHRSVSWYQQTPGQGLQFLFEYFSETQRNKGNFPGRFSGRQFSNSRSEMNVSTLELGDSALYLCASSLDRGQDYGYTFGSGTRLTVV.

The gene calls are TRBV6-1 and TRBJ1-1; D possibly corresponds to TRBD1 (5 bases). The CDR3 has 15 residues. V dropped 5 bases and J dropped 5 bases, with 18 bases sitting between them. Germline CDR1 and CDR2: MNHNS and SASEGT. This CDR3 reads CASSPTGRGRTEAFF. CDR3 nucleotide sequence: TGTGCCAGCAGTCCCACCGGGCGGGGACGTACTGAAGCTTTCTTT.

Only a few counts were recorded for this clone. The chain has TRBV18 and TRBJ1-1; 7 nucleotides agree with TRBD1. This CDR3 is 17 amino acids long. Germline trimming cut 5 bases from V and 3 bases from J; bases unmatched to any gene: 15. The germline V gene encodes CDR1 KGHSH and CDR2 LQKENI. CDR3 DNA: TGTGCCAGCTCATCCTACCAGGGGGGCTCAGGGGACACTGAAGCTTTCTTT. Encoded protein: CASSSYQGGSGDTEAFF.

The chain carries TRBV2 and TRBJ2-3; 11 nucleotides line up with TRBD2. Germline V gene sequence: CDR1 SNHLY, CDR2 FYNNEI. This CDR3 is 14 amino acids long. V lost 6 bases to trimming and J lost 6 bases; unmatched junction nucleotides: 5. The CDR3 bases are TGTGCCAGCAGCGTGACTAGCGGGATGGATACGCAGTATTTT. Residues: CASSVTSGMDTQYF.

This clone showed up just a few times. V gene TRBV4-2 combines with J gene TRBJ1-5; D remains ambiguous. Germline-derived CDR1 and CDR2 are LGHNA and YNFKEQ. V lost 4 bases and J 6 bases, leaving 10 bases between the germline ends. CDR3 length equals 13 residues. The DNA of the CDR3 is TGTGCCAGCAGCCGATCAGAGGGTCAGCCCCAGCATTTT. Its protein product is CASSRSEGQPQHF.

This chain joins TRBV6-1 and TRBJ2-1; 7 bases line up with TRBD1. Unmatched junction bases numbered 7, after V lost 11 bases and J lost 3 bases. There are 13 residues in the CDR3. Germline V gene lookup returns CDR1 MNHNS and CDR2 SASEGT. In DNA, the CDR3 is TGTGCCGGCCGGGACAGCAACTACAATGAGCAGTTCTTC. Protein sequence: CAGRDSNYNEQFF.

The CDR3 loop reads CASSFGLAVGLETQYF. The CDR3 nucleotides are TGTGCCAGCAGTTTCGGACTAGCGGTGGGTCTAGAGACCCAGTACTTC. V and J are TRBV6-6 and TRBJ2-5, with 10 bases aligning to TRBD2. Germline trimming cut 4 bases from V and 4 bases from J; bases unmatched to any gene: 9. This CDR3 is 16 amino acids long. Germline V gene sequence: CDR1 MNHNY, CDR2 SVGAGI (reference sequence).

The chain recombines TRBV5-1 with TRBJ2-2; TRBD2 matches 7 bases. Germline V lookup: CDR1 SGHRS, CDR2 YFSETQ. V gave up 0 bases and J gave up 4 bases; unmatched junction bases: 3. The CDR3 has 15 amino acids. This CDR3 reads CASSLAGRSTGELFF. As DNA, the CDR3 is TGCGCCAGCAGCTTGGCCGGGAGGTCCACCGGGGAGCTGTTTTTT.

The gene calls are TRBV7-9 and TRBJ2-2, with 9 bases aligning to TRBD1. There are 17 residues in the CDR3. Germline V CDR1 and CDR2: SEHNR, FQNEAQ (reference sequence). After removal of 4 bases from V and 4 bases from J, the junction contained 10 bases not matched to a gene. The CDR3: CASSSLEGQGGTGELFF. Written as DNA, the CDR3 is TGTGCCAGCAGCTCACTAGAGGGACAGGGAGGCACCGGGGAGCTGTTTTTT.

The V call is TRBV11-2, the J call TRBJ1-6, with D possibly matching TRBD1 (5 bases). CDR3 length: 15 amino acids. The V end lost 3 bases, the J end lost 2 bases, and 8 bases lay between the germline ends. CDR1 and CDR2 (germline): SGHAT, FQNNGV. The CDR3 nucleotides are TGTGCCAGCAGCTTGGAGGGGCCCTATAATTCACCCCTCCACTTT. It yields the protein CASSLEGPYNSPLHF.

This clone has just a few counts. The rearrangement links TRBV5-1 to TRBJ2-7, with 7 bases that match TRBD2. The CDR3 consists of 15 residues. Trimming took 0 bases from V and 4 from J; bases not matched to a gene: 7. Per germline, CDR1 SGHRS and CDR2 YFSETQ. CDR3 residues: CASSLDGSGGYEQYF. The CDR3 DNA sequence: TGCGCCAGCAGCTTGGACGGGTCGGGAGGATACGAGCAGTACTTC. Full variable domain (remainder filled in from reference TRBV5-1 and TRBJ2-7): KAGVTQTPRYLIKTRGQQVTLSCSPISGHRSVSWYQQTPGQGLQFLFEYFSETQRNKGNFPGRFSGRQFSNSRSEMNVSTLELGDSALYLCASSLDGSGGYEQYFGPGTRLTVT.

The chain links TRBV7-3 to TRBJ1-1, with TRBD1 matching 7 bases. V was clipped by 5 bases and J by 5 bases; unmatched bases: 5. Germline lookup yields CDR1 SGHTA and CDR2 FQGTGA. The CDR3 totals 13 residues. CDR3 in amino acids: CASSDRQGTEAFF. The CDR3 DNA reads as TGTGCCAGCAGCGACCGACAGGGTACTGAAGCTTTCTTT.

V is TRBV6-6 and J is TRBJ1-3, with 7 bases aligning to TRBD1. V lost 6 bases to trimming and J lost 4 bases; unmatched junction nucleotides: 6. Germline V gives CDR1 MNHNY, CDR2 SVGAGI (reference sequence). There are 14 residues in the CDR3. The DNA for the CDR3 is TGTGCCAGCAGGACGACAGGGAAAGGAAACACCATATATTTT. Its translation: CASRTTGKGNTIYF.

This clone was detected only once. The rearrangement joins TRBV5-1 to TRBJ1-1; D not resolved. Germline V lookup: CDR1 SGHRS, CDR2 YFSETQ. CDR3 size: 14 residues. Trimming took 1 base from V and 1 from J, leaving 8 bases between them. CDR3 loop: CASSLFRGNTEAFF. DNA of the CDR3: TGCGCCAGCAGCTTGTTTCGGGGGAACACTGAAGCTTTCTTT.

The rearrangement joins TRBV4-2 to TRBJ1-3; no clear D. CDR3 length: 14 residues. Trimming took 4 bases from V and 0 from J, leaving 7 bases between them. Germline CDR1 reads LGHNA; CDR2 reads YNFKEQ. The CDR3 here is CASSPQVSGNTIYF. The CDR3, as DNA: TGTGCCAGCAGCCCCCAGGTCTCTGGAAACACCATATATTTT.

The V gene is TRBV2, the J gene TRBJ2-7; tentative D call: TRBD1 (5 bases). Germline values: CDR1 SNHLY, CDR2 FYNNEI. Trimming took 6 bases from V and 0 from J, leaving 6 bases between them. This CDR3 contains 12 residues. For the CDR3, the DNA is TGTGCCAGCAGGACAGACTCCTACGAGCAGTACTTC. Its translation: CASRTDSYEQYF.

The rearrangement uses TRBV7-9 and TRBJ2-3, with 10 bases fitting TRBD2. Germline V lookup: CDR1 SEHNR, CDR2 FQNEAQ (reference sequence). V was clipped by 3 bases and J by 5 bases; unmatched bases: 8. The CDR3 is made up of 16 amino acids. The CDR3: CASSFGLAGVGDTQYF. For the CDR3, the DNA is TGTGCCAGCAGCTTCGGGCTAGCGGGAGTAGGAGATACGCAGTATTTT.

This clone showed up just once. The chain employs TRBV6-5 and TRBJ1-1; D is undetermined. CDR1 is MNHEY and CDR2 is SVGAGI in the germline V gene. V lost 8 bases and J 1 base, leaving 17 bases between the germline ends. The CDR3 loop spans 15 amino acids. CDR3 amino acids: CASRFREAQNTEAFF. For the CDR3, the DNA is TGTGCCAGCCGGTTCCGGGAAGCCCAGAACACTGAAGCTTTCTTT.

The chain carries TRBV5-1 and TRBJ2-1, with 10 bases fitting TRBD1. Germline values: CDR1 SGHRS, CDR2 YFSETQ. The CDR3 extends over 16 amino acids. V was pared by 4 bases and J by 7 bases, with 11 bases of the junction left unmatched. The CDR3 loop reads CASSPGDRGLKNEQFF. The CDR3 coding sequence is TGCGCCAGCAGCCCAGGGGACAGGGGACTAAAAAATGAGCAGTTCTTC.

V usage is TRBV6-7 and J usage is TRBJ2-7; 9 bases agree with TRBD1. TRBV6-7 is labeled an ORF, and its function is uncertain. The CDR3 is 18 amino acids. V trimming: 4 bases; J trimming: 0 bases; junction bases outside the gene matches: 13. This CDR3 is CASSSPGQGLDFSYEQYF. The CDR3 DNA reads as TGTGCCAGCAGTTCCCCGGGACAGGGACTCGATTTCTCCTACGAGCAGTACTTC.

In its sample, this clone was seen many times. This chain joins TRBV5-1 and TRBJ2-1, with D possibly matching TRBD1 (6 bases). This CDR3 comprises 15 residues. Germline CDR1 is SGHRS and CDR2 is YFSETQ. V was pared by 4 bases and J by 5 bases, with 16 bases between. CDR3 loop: CASSTGQNIHNEQFF. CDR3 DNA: TGCGCCAGCAGCACCGGACAGAATATTCACAATGAGCAGTTCTTC.

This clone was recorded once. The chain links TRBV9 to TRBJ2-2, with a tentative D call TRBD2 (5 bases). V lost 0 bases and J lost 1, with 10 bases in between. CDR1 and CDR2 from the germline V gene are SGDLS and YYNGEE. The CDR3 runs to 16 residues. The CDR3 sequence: CASSVGGSGNTGELFF. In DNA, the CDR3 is TGTGCCAGCAGCGTAGGAGGGTCGGGGAACACCGGGGAGCTGTTTTTT.

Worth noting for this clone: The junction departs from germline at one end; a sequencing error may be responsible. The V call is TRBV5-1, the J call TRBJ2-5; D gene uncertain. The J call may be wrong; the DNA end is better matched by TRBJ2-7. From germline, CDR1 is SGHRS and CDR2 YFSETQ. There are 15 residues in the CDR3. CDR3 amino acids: CANSSARQSNYEQYF. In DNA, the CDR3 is TGCGCCAACAGCTCCGCCCGGCAGAGCAACTACGAGCAGTACTTC.

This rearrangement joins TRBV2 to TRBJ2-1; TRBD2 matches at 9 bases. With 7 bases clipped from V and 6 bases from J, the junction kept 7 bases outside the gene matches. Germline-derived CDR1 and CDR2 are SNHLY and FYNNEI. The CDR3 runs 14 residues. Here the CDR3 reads CASTINSGSNEQFF. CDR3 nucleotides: TGTGCCAGCACCATAAATAGCGGGAGCAATGAGCAGTTCTTC.

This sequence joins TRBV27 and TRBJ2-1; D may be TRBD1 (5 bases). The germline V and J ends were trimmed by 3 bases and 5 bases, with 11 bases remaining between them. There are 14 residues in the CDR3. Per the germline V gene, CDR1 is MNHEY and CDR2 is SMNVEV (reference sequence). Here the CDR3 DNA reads TGTGCCAGCAGTTTGCAGGGTAGGAACAATGAGCAGTTCTTC. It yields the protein CASSLQGRNNEQFF.

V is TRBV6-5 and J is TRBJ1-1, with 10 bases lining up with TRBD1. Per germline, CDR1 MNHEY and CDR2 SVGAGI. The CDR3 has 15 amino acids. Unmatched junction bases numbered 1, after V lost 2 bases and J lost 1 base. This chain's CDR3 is CASSYGQGENTEAFF. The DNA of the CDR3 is TGTGCCAGCAGTTACGGACAGGGGGAGAACACTGAAGCTTTCTTT.

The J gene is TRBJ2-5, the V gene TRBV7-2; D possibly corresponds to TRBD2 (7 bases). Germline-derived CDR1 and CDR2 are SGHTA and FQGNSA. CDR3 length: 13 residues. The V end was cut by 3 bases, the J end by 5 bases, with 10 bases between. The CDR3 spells CASSLGGLETQYF. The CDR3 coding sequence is TGTGCCAGCAGCTTGGGGGGGCTGGAGACCCAGTACTTC.

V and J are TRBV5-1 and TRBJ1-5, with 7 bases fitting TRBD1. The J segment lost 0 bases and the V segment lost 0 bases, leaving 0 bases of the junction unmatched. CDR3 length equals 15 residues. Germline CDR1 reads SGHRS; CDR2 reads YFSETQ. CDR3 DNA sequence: TGCGCCAGCAGCTTGGACAGGGGTAGCAATCAGCCCCAGCATTTT. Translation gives CASSLDRGSNQPQHF.

CDR3 coding DNA: TGTGCCAGCAGTCCCCGGGACAGCTACAATGAGCAGTTCTTC. This sequence encodes CASSPRDSYNEQFF. This rearrangement joins TRBV2 to TRBJ2-1; 7 nucleotides align to TRBD1. The CDR3 is 14 amino acids. The V gene end was trimmed by 5 bases and the J gene end by 3 bases; junction bases not matched to a gene: 4. In germline, CDR1 is SNHLY, CDR2 FYNNEI.